The 5 T cell receptor beta chains in this list originate from one sample, sequenced in a study of shared clonotypes between healthy human individuals. Clones were sequenced by immunoSEQ multiplex PCR, and TCRdb holds only the in-frame ones, with some missing. The table records over 1.4 million clones, approximately 97% of them present only once. The source material was naive CD4+ T cells sorted from blood. Noted subset: CD45RA+ positively selected. Receptor source: a man younger than 40 in good health.

This chain joins TRBV9 and TRBJ1-2; perhaps TRBD1 as D (5 bases). Germline V gene sequence: CDR1 SGDLS, CDR2 YYNGEE. Trimming shortened V by 3 bases and J by 2 bases, and 14 bases separated the two germline ends. This CDR3 has 15 residues. The CDR3, as DNA: TGTGCCAGCAGCGCCACGGGGACCTCCAACTATGGCTACACCTTC. It codes for CASSATGTSNYGYTF.

The CDR3 coding sequence is TGTGCCAGCTCACCAGTGACAGGGGGCGGGGATACGCAGTATTTT. Translated, it gives CASSPVTGGGDTQYF. This chain links TRBV18 with TRBJ2-3, with TRBD1 matching 10 bases. Germline values: CDR1 KGHSH, CDR2 LQKENI. Trimming removed 2 bases from V and 6 bases from J; junction bases left unmatched: 5. This CDR3 is 15 amino acids long.

This rearrangement joins TRBV6-6 to TRBJ1-5, with 9 bases aligning to TRBD1. The CDR3 spans 14 residues. V lost 6 bases, J lost 3 bases, and 3 bases stayed unmatched. From germline, CDR1 is MNHNY and CDR2 SVGAGI (reference sequence). The CDR3 DNA reads as TGTGCCAGCAGATGGACAGGGGACAATCAGCCCCAGCATTTT. The encoded protein is CASRWTGDNQPQHF.

The rearrangement links TRBV18 to TRBJ2-2; TRBD2 agrees at 7 bases. Looked up from germline, CDR1 is KGHSH and CDR2 is LQKENI. V shed 5 bases and J 6 bases; nucleotides not matched to a gene: 9. The CDR3 sequence is 15 residues long. CDR3 DNA sequence: TGTGCCAGCTCAACGGGGGGACCCCCGGCCGGGGAGCTGTTTTTT. It translates to CASSTGGPPAGELFF.

DNA of the CDR3: TGTGCCAGCAGTTATCCACAGGGGGAGCAAGAGACCCAGTACTTC. This translates into CASSYPQGEQETQYF. The chain links TRBV28 to TRBJ2-5; 8 bases fit TRBD1. J gave up 2 bases and V 4 bases, and 6 bases lay outside the gene matches. Germline assignment: CDR1 MDHEN and CDR2 SYDVKM. The CDR3 extends over 15 amino acids.